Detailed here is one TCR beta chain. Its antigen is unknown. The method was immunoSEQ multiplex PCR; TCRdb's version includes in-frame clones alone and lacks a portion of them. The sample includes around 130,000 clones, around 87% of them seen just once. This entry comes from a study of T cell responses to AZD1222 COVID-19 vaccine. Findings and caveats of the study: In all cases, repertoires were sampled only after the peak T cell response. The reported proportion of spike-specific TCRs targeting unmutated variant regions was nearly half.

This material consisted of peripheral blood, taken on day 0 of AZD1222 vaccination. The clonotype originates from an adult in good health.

CDR3 protein: CASSWASYTEAFF. Here the CDR3 DNA reads TGTGCCAGCAGTTGGGCAAGTTACACTGAAGCTTTCTTT. The chain is built from TRBV6-5 and TRBJ1-1, with no clear D. CDR1 and CDR2 from the germline V gene are MNHEY and SVGAGI. The V gene lost 4 bases and the J gene lost 3 bases, with 9 bases spanning the gap. This CDR3 spans 13 amino acids.